This record concerns one T cell receptor beta chain sequence. These data originate in a study of OX40 agonist ivuxolimab in advanced cancers. Study-wide context: Dose-escalation cases comprised hepatocellular carcinoma, melanoma, renal cell or head and neck cancer.

TCRdb keeps only in-frame clones here, not all; method: immunoSEQ multiplex PCR. The sample records 25,000 to 35,000 clones, roughly 83% being singletons. Germline V gives CDR1 LNHDA, CDR2 SQIVND (reference sequence). This CDR3 is 14 amino acids long. V was pared by 5 bases and J by 6 bases, with 16 bases between. The sequence was collected from an adult with an advanced solid tumor such as melanoma, head and neck, liver or kidney cancer. V and J are TRBV19 and TRBJ1-2; possibly TRBD1 for D (6 bases). The specimen comprised CD4+ or CD8+ T cells sorted from blood, sampled in a trial of the OX40 agonist ivuxolimab. The CDR3 protein is CASSPRQALDGYTF. CDR3 DNA: TGTGCCAGTAGTCCGAGACAGGCCCTGGATGGCTACACCTTC.